Described below is a single T cell receptor beta chain sequence and its context. This CDR3 region has 15 residues. J lost 0 bases, V lost 5 bases, and 6 bases had no gene match. Germline V CDR1 and CDR2: LNHDA, SQIVND (reference sequence). Seattle enrolled patients during active infection and tracked them longitudinally. This entry belongs to a study of blood T cell repertoires in COVID-19. In the study overall: The cDNA or gDNA used as material had been derived from T cells, B-cell-depleted T cells, or PBMCs.

The table came from immunoSEQ multiplex PCR; TCRdb's copy has only in-frame clones and leaves some out. This table holds roughly 460,000 clones, approximately 90% found once. Specimen: peripheral blood. The rearrangement links TRBV19 to TRBJ1-1; 7 nucleotides match TRBD1. This receptor was taken from a young man with COVID-19, enrolled during active disease. In nucleotides, the CDR3 is TGTGCCAGTAGTTCCCTGACAGGGCTGAACACTGAAGCTTTCTTT. Encoded protein: CASSSLTGLNTEAFF. Full variable domain (remainder filled in from reference TRBV19 and TRBJ1-1): DGGITQSPKYLFRKEGQNVTLSCEQNLNHDAMYWYRQDPGQGLRLIYYSQIVNDFQKGDIAEGYSVSREKKESFPLTVTSAQKNPTAFYLCASSSLTGLNTEAFFGQGTRLTVV.